This entry describes one T cell receptor beta chain. Antigen specificity is unknown. CDR1 is LNHDA, CDR2 SQIVND, per germline (reference sequence). Trimming pared 4 bases from V and 4 bases from J, leaving 10 bases between. This CDR3 has 13 amino acids. The sample originates from a study of response to subunit inactivated influenza vaccine. Study-wide results and caveats: Authors proposed each seasonal influenza vaccination draws in few new T cells.

TCRdb fed the RT-PCR reads into MiXCR, producing one record per CDR3 protein. This sample yields over 750,000 distinct CDR3 sequences, of which about 20% are seen a single time; 9.5% to 13% belongs to the top ten. V gene TRBV19 combines with J gene TRBJ1-1; no reliable D call. Sequenced here: PBMCs from blood, sampled 5 days after vaccination. This TCR came from a man over 45 who received an inactivated influenza vaccine. CDR3: CASSTQLGTEAFF. CDR3 nucleotide sequence: TGTGCCAGTAGTACCCAGCTTGGCACTGAAGCTTTCTTT.